Below, 26 T cell receptor beta chains from the same sample are listed, as sequenced in a study of T cell responses to AZD1222 COVID-19 vaccine. The protocol was immunoSEQ multiplex PCR, while the TCRdb copy is restricted to in-frame clones and leaves out a portion. The sample lists 130,000 or so clones; 92% were seen once. This sample comprised peripheral blood, obtained on day 0 of AZD1222 vaccination. These receptors were taken from an adult in good health.

The chain links TRBV7-9 to TRBJ1-2; unclear D gene. Germline lookup yields CDR1 SEHNR and CDR2 FQNEAQ (reference sequence). This CDR3 has 13 residues. The V end was cut by 1 base, the J end by 7 bases, with 10 bases between. As DNA, the CDR3 is TGTGCCAGCAGCTTAGTAACGGATGCTGGCTACACCTTC. Translating gives CASSLVTDAGYTF.

This sequence joins TRBV7-6 and TRBJ1-4, with D perhaps matching TRBD1 (6 bases). The V end lost 6 bases, the J end lost 5 bases, and 13 bases lay between the germline ends. The CDR3 extends over 14 amino acids. Germline CDR1 reads SGHVS; CDR2 reads FNYEAQ. CDR3 coding DNA: TGTGCCAGCAGTACGGGACACTCGAATGAAAAACTGTTTTTT. Translating it yields CASSTGHSNEKLFF. The variable domain in full, completed from reference TRBV7-6 and TRBJ1-4, reads GAGVSQSPRYKVTKRGQDVALRCDPISGHVSLYWYRQALGQGPEFLTYFNYEAQQDKSGLPNDRFSAERPEGSISTLTIQRTEQRDSAMYRCASSTGHSNEKLFFGSGTQLSVL.

The rearrangement joins TRBV20-1 to TRBJ2-7; D remains ambiguous. The germline CDR1 and CDR2 sequences are DFQATT and SNEGSKA (reference sequence). V was cut by 1 base and J by 3 bases, with 4 bases left in between. The CDR3 has 11 residues. The CDR3 DNA reads as TGCAGTGCTAGAGTGGGCTACGAGCAGTACTTC. Translating gives CSARVGYEQYF.

The chain combines TRBV19 with TRBJ1-4; 7 nucleotides line up with TRBD1. Germline V gives CDR1 LNHDA, CDR2 SQIVND (reference sequence). The CDR3 spans 14 residues. J lost 4 bases, V lost 7 bases, and 6 bases had no gene match. CDR3 DNA: TGTGCCAGTACTGAGGGGGCCCTTAATGAAAAACTGTTTTTT. Translated, it gives CASTEGALNEKLFF.

J is TRBJ2-5 and V is TRBV21-1; TRBD1 reflects the table's D call only, with no check against the DNA. TRBV21-1 is tagged as a pseudogene. This CDR3 is 19 amino acids long. DNA for the CDR3: TGTGCCAGCAGCAATAGGGGACAGGGGTCCCTCAAGCGGGAAGAGACCCAGTACTTC. This encodes CASSNRGQGSLKREETQYF.

The rearrangement uses TRBV19 and TRBJ2-7, with a weak D call TRBD1 (5 bases). This CDR3 is built from 15 residues. Germline V gene data show CDR1 as LNHDA and CDR2 as SQIVND (reference sequence). Trimming cost V 6 bases and J 2 bases, with 17 bases left between them. CDR3: CASSPQASGPYEQYF. Here the CDR3 DNA reads TGTGCCAGTAGCCCACAGGCCTCTGGGCCCTACGAGCAGTACTTC.

This chain connects TRBV3-1 (or the pseudogene TRBV3-2) to TRBJ2-2; 8 nucleotides line up with TRBD2. This CDR3 spans 19 amino acids. From germline, CDR1 is LGHDT and CDR2 YNNKEL (reference sequence). The ends lost 2 bases at V and 0 bases at J; junction bases unmatched: 11. The CDR3 DNA reads as TGTGCCAGCAGCCAACACGTAAGCGGGGGAGATCCGAACACCGGGGAGCTGTTTTTT. This encodes CASSQHVSGGDPNTGELFF.

V gene TRBV19 combines with J gene TRBJ1-1; no reliable D call. The CDR3 runs 13 residues. The germline V gene encodes CDR1 LNHDA and CDR2 SQIVND (reference sequence). V lost 4 bases and J lost 0, with 6 bases in between. CDR3 amino acids: CASSTWVNTEAFF. Written as DNA, the CDR3 is TGTGCCAGTAGTACTTGGGTGAACACTGAAGCTTTCTTT.

The chain joins TRBV7-8 to TRBJ1-6; TRBD1 is a possible D gene (5 bases). Germline CDR1 reads SGHVS; CDR2 reads FQNEAQ. V was cut by 0 bases and J by 16 bases, with 13 bases left in between. The CDR3 contains 13 residues. CDR3 protein: CASSLAVGGTLHF. The CDR3 DNA follows: TGTGCCAGCAGCTTAGCGGTTGGCGGGACGCTCCACTTT.

The chain couples TRBV18 to TRBJ2-7, with a weak D call TRBD1 (6 bases). The CDR3 spans 14 residues. V was clipped by 5 bases and J by 4 bases, with 15 bases between them. Germline CDR1 and CDR2: KGHSH and LQKENI. DNA of the CDR3: TGTGCCAGCTCATTGGGGGCTGTGGGATACGAGCAGTACTTC. Residues: CASSLGAVGYEQYF.

This chain uses TRBV10-3 with TRBJ2-7; no definite D call. The CDR3 covers 14 residues. CDR1 and CDR2 (germline): ENHRY, SYGVKD. V lost 6 bases, J lost 2 bases, and 14 bases lay in between. CDR3 region: CAISQGNSAYEQYF. CDR3 DNA: TGTGCCATCAGCCAAGGGAATTCAGCCTACGAGCAGTACTTC.

The genes are TRBV9 and TRBJ1-6; D perhaps matches TRBD1 (6 bases). Per the germline V gene, CDR1 is SGDLS and CDR2 is YYNGEE. CDR3 length: 17 residues. The V gene lost 0 bases and the J gene lost 7 bases, with 17 bases spanning the gap. The CDR3, as DNA: TGTGCCAGCAGCGTAGAGGGGGGCGCGAATCTAAATTCACCCCTCCACTTT. Translated: CASSVEGGANLNSPLHF.

The rearrangement uses TRBV5-6 and TRBJ1-1; 11 nucleotides align to TRBD1. The CDR3 totals 15 residues. Germline V gives CDR1 SGHDT, CDR2 YYEEEE. V trimming: 4 bases; J trimming: 3 bases; junction bases outside the gene matches: 5. CDR3 residues: CASSRRTGGHTEAFF. The CDR3 DNA reads as TGTGCCAGCAGCCGACGGACAGGGGGCCACACTGAAGCTTTCTTT.

The chain uses TRBV5-1 and TRBJ2-7, with a possible D match to TRBD2 (6 bases). Trimming stripped 0 bases from V and 2 bases from J, with 15 bases between. Germline V gives CDR1 SGHRS, CDR2 YFSETQ. The CDR3 sequence is 16 residues long. The DNA of the CDR3 is TGCGCCAGCAGCTTGGCTCGCGGGACTGGTACCTACGAGCAGTACTTC. Translating gives CASSLARGTGTYEQYF.

The chain links TRBV7-6 to TRBJ2-7, with 12 nucleotides matching TRBD2. The J segment lost 1 base and the V segment lost 1 base, leaving 2 bases of the junction unmatched. The CDR3 is 16 residues long. From germline, CDR1 is SGHVS and CDR2 FNYEAQ. This CDR3 is CASSLGLAGESYEQYF. DNA for the CDR3: TGTGCCAGCAGCTTAGGACTAGCGGGGGAGTCCTACGAGCAGTACTTC. Full variable domain (missing parts from reference TRBV7-6 and TRBJ2-7): GAGVSQSPRYKVTKRGQDVALRCDPISGHVSLYWYRQALGQGPEFLTYFNYEAQQDKSGLPNDRFSAERPEGSISTLTIQRTEQRDSAMYRCASSLGLAGESYEQYFGPGTRLTVT.

V gene TRBV14 combines with J gene TRBJ1-2; D remains unclear. Trimming took 4 bases from V and 3 from J, leaving 9 bases between them. Germline CDR1 and CDR2: SGHDN and FVKESK. There are 13 residues in the CDR3. Here the CDR3 DNA reads TGTGCCAGCAGCCCCGGTCTTCACTATGGCTACACCTTC. It codes for CASSPGLHYGYTF.

In its sample, this clone was seen a few times. The V gene is TRBV3-1 (or the pseudogene TRBV3-2), the J gene TRBJ2-7; 10 nucleotides align to TRBD1. J gave up 7 bases and V 1 base, and 7 bases lay outside the gene matches. The CDR3 consists of 15 residues. CDR1 and CDR2 from the germline V gene are LGHDT and YNNKEL (reference sequence). This CDR3 reads CASSQGGQGTGEQYF. For the CDR3, the DNA is TGTGCCAGCAGCCAAGGGGGACAGGGGACGGGTGAGCAGTACTTC.

This chain joins TRBV27 and TRBJ1-4; tentatively, D is TRBD1 (5 bases). Germline lookup yields CDR1 MNHEY and CDR2 SMNVEV (reference sequence). The V end was cut by 1 base, the J end by 5 bases, with 14 bases between. CDR3 size: 16 residues. DNA of the CDR3: TGTGCCAGCAGTTTATATGGGGGTCCCCGAAATGAAAAACTGTTTTTT. This translates into CASSLYGGPRNEKLFF. Supplemented by reference TRBV27 and TRBJ1-4, the full variable domain reads EAQVTQNPRYLITVTGKKLTVTCSQNMNHEYMSWYRQDPGLGLRQIYYSMNVEVTDKGDVPEGYKVSRKEKRNFPLILESPSPNQTSLYFCASSLYGGPRNEKLFFGSGTQLSVL.

This chain uses TRBV19 with TRBJ1-1; D gene ambiguous. V was cut by 1 base and J by 0 bases, with 12 bases left in between. CDR3 length: 16 amino acids. CDR1 LNHDA and CDR2 SQIVND come from the germline V gene (reference sequence). Written as DNA, the CDR3 is TGTGCCAGTAGTATAGTTTACCGACGGGTGAACACTGAAGCTTTCTTT. As protein: CASSIVYRRVNTEAFF.

The chain couples TRBV7-6 to TRBJ2-5; 9 positions agree with TRBD2. The CDR3 runs to 17 residues. With V trimmed by 2 bases and J by 2 bases, 9 bases remained unmatched. Germline CDR1 is SGHVS and CDR2 is FNYEAQ. The CDR3 loop is CASSLRPSGGYQETQYF. The CDR3 DNA reads TGTGCCAGCAGCTTACGTCCAAGCGGGGGGTATCAAGAGACCCAGTACTTC.

The V and J genes are TRBV3-1 (or the pseudogene TRBV3-2) and TRBJ1-2, with D unresolved. CDR1 and CDR2 (germline): LGHDT, YNNKEL (reference sequence). The V end was cut by 4 bases, the J end by 0 bases, with 18 bases between. The CDR3 has 17 amino acids. The CDR3 reads CASSPIPPQASNYGYTF. CDR3 DNA: TGTGCCAGCAGCCCCATACCCCCTCAGGCTTCTAACTATGGCTACACCTTC.

V and J are TRBV6-5 and TRBJ1-1; tentative D call: TRBD1 (5 bases). This CDR3 spans 14 amino acids. V was shortened by 8 bases and J by 1 base, with 14 bases between the two germline ends. Germline V gene sequence: CDR1 MNHEY, CDR2 SVGAGI. The CDR3 sequence: CASGGHTTNTEAFF. CDR3 bases: TGTGCCAGCGGAGGACACACGACGAACACTGAAGCTTTCTTT.

This chain links TRBV29-1 with TRBJ2-3, with 8 bases identical to TRBD2. This CDR3 comprises 12 residues. Trimming cost V 6 bases and J 8 bases; bases outside gene matches: 7. Germline V gene lookup returns CDR1 SQVTM and CDR2 ANQGSEA. This chain's CDR3 is CSVARGGATQYF. CDR3 bases: TGCAGCGTAGCACGGGGGGGAGCTACGCAGTATTTT.

As regards this clone: One junction end does not reproduce the germline sequence, and a read error may be involved. The CDR3 DNA reads TGTGCCAGCAGTTTTGAAGCAAGAGCACGGCTTTTT. Translating it yields CASSFEARARLF. The genes are TRBV28 and TRBJ1-4; no firm D call. Per germline, CDR1 MDHEN and CDR2 SYDVKM. CDR3 size: 12 residues.

The rearrangement uses TRBV6-5 and TRBJ2-5; possible D gene TRBD1, 6 bases. CDR3 length: 15 residues. Germline-derived CDR1 and CDR2 are MNHEY and SVGAGI. V was clipped by 0 bases and J by 6 bases, with 14 bases between them. The chain's CDR3 is CASSYSSDRTQTQYF. The CDR3 DNA is TGTGCCAGCAGTTACTCCTCAGACAGGACGCAGACCCAGTACTTC.

The rearrangement joins TRBV18 to TRBJ1-1; no clear D. CDR1 and CDR2 from the germline V gene are KGHSH and LQKENI. V was clipped by 2 bases and J by 1 base, with 8 bases between them. The CDR3 length is 14 residues. CDR3 sequence: CASSPFSGNTEAFF. The CDR3 DNA is TGTGCCAGCTCACCATTTTCCGGGAACACTGAAGCTTTCTTT.